The entry below describes one T cell receptor beta chain. V was trimmed by 6 bases and J by 5 bases, leaving 19 bases between them. Germline CDR1 reads MNHNY; CDR2 reads SVGAGI (reference sequence). This CDR3 spans 16 amino acids. Authors' methods: The assay estimated nucleated cells by amplifying reference gene primers. Generated by immunoSEQ multiplex PCR, the TCRdb table keeps only in-frame clones and is missing some. The V and J calls and the clone size are those of that table, but D and trimming were determined from the DNA. The repertoire has about 120,000 clones, 75% to 90% of them found once; the top ten carry about 18%. This sample is drawn from a study of blood T cell repertoires in COVID-19. Across the study: Italy, Spain and the United States were the sources of the convalescent and acute COVID-19 samples. T cells, B-cell-depleted T cells, or PBMCs supplied cDNA or gDNA.

Source material: peripheral blood. The TCR comes from a human donor with acute or convalescent COVID-19. The donor label of this sample is uncertain. The chain couples TRBV6-6 to TRBJ1-4, with D unclear. This CDR3 is CASSSGLHPLNEKLFF. CDR3 DNA sequence: TGTGCCAGCAGCTCAGGACTCCATCCCCTAAATGAAAAACTGTTTTTT.